The entry below describes one T cell receptor (beta chain). The record originates from a study of OX40 agonist ivuxolimab in advanced cancers. Across the study: The group had a mean age of 60 years, ranged from roughly 20 to 79, and was 80% to 85% male.

Profiled with immunoSEQ multiplex PCR; TCRdb holds only in-frame clones, not every one. The sample carries around 62,000 clones, 80% to 90% recorded once. Germline lookup yields CDR1 SGDLS and CDR2 YYNGEE. V trimming: 1 base; J trimming: 2 bases; junction bases outside the gene matches: 4. The CDR3 sequence is 15 residues long. J is TRBJ2-3 and V is TRBV9; 7 bases fit TRBD2. The origin of this receptor is an adult with an advanced solid tumor such as melanoma, head and neck, liver or kidney cancer. The specimen was CD4+ or CD8+ T cells sorted from blood, collected in a trial of the OX40 agonist ivuxolimab. The CDR3 region has the DNA TGTGCCAGCAGCGTATCGGGGGGATTCACAGATACGCAGTATTTT. Amino acid sequence: CASSVSGGFTDTQYF.